These T cell receptor beta chains were read from a single sample in a study of B cell selection in AIRE deficiency. TCRdb's copy holds only in-frame clones and misses some; the assay was immunoSEQ multiplex PCR. This repertoire shows 20,000 to 25,000 clones, 80% to 95% found once; its top ten account for approximately 1.4%. The sample comprised CD4+CD25+ Tregs sorted from PBMCs. The receptors derive from a human donor in good health. Both conserved end residues are part of each CDR3. A D gene is named only where the DNA matches it firmly. Not all rows give a size; the values are once, few, many and, for expanded clones, a class.

>TRBV10-1|NA|NA|TRBJ1-4
CARGAGDNEKLFF
TGCGCACGGGGGGCAGGGGATAATGAAAAACTGTTTTTT
>TRBV5-5|NA|NA|TRBJ1-2
CASSPGDNYGYTF
TGTGCCAGCAGCCCCGGGGATAACTATGGCTACACCTTC
>TRBV2|NA|NA|TRBJ2-7
CASSEDSQGIYEQYF
TGTGCCAGCAGTGAAGATAGTCAGGGCATATACGAGCAGTACTTC
>TRBV27|TRBD2|NA|TRBJ2-1
CASSLGLAGFYNEQFF
TGTGCCAGCAGCCTGGGACTAGCGGGATTTTACAATGAGCAGTTCTTC
>TRBV5-1|TRBD1|NA|TRBJ2-7
CASSWGGTGPSYEQYF
TGCGCCAGCAGTTGGGGCGGGACAGGACCTTCCTACGAGCAGTACTTC
>TRBV18|NA|NA|TRBJ2-3
CASSPLAVSTDTQYF
TGTGCCAGCTCACCACTAGCGGTGAGCACAGATACGCAGTATTTT
>TRBV5-1|NA|NA|TRBJ1-2
CASRQDTYGYTF
TGCGCCAGCAGACAGGATACCTATGGCTACACCTTC
>TRBV7-7|TRBD1|NA|TRBJ2-5
CASRSLTGEETQYF
TGTGCCAGCAGATCTCTGACAGGGGAGGAGACCCAGTACTTC
>TRBV2|TRBD2|NA|TRBJ2-1
CASSEALASGLYNEQFF
TGTGCCAGCAGTGAAGCACTGGCTAGCGGTCTGTACAATGAGCAGTTCTTC
>TRBV5-1|NA|NA|TRBJ2-7
CASSLEGSGTGTPYEQYF
TGCGCCAGCAGCTTGGAAGGCTCCGGGACGGGGACACCCTACGAGCAGTACTTC
>TRBV6-1|TRBD2|NA|TRBJ2-7
CASSFGTSKIYEQYF
TGTGCCAGCAGTTTTGGGACTAGCAAAATCTACGAGCAGTACTTC
>TRBV10-2|NA|NA|TRBJ2-1
CASSESGAQGDEQFF
TGCGCCAGCAGTGAGTCTGGGGCTCAAGGTGATGAGCAGTTCTTC
>TRBV30|NA|once|TRBJ1-2
CAWTTAFRTGNYGYTF
TGTGCCTGGACCACCGCTTTCAGGACTGGGAACTATGGCTACACCTTC
>TRBV6-5|NA|NA|TRBJ2-7
CASTPDRMGEQYF
TGTGCCAGCACCCCTGACAGGATGGGCGAGCAGTACTTC
>TRBV5-6|NA|NA|TRBJ1-1
CVSGGAWDTEAFF
TGTGTCAGCGGAGGGGCTTGGGACACTGAAGCTTTCTTT
>TRBV27|TRBD1|NA|TRBJ2-1
CASRLGQGRSNEQFF
TGTGCCAGCAGACTCGGACAGGGTCGAAGCAATGAGCAGTTCTTC
>TRBV19|NA|NA|TRBJ1-2
CASSISNYGYTF
TGTGCCAGTAGTATATCCAACTATGGCTACACCTTC
>TRBV2|TRBD1|NA|TRBJ1-2
CASSRLGQGRGYTF
TGTGCCAGCAGCCGTCTTGGACAGGGAAGAGGCTACACCTTC
>TRBV5-6|NA|NA|TRBJ1-4
CASSHYLYPPLNEKLFF
TGTGCCAGCAGCCATTACTTATACCCACCGCTAAATGAAAAACTGTTTTTT
>TRBV29-1|TRBD1|NA|TRBJ1-1
CSVRQGRTEAFF
TGCAGCGTGAGACAGGGACGCACTGAAGCTTTCTTT
>TRBV2|NA|NA|TRBJ2-1
CAISSDTRNEQFF
TGTGCCATATCATCAGACACCCGGAATGAGCAGTTCTTC